The next 18 T cell receptor beta chains were all read from a single sample in a study of graft-versus-host responses after intestinal transplantation. No antigen has been identified for these receptors. TCRdb's copy holds only in-frame clones and misses some; the assay was immunoSEQ multiplex PCR. This sample has roughly 120,000 clones, with just under 95% found just once. The sample was unstimulated CD8+ T cells sorted from spleen or lymph node cells, taken before transplant. Source of these receptors: a human donor who was the organ donor for an intestinal transplant.

The chain has TRBV7-3 and TRBJ1-5, with 8 bases that match TRBD1. The CDR3 length is 15 residues. Losses at the gene ends were 1 base for V and 2 bases for J; bases not matched to a gene: 1. The germline CDR1 and CDR2 sequences are SGHTA and FQGTGA. The CDR3 is CASSLKTGGNQPQHF. CDR3 in DNA: TGTGCCAGCAGCTTAAAGACAGGGGGCAATCAGCCCCAGCATTTT.

The rearrangement links TRBV18 to TRBJ2-1; 10 nucleotides line up with TRBD2. J was trimmed by 4 bases and V by 5 bases; bases with no gene match: 8. The V gene's germline CDR1 is KGHSH and CDR2 LQKENI. CDR3 length: 16 amino acids. The CDR3 bases are TGTGCCAGCTCAACTGGGGGACTAGCGCGATACAATGAGCAGTTCTTC. Residues: CASSTGGLARYNEQFF. Looking up the rest from reference TRBV18 and TRBJ2-1 gives the full variable domain: NAGVMQNPRHLVRRRGQEARLRCSPMKGHSHVYWYRQLPEEGLKFMVYLQKENIIDESGMPKERFSAEFPKEGPSILRIQQVVRGDSAAYFCASSTGGLARYNEQFFGPGTRLTVL.

The genes are TRBV28 and TRBJ2-5; the match to TRBD1 covers 7 bases. Trimming at V came to 5 bases and at J to 2 bases, leaving 8 bases not matched to a gene. CDR1 is MDHEN and CDR2 is SYDVKM in the germline V gene. The CDR3 sequence is 15 residues long. The CDR3 region is CASSPGTDIQETQYF. The CDR3 coding sequence is TGTGCCAGCAGTCCCGGGACAGATATACAAGAGACCCAGTACTTC.

V is TRBV19 and J is TRBJ2-3; TRBD2 might be the D (6 bases). The CDR3 covers 15 residues. Germline V gene lookup returns CDR1 LNHDA and CDR2 SQIVND (reference sequence). Trimming removed 0 bases at V and 5 bases at J, with 12 bases between. CDR3 bases: TGTGCCAGTAGTATAGAGGGGGACTTTCAAGATACGCAGTATTTT. It yields the protein CASSIEGDFQDTQYF.

The chain couples TRBV6-1 to TRBJ2-5; 7 bases fit TRBD1. Losses at the gene ends were 3 bases for V and 4 bases for J; bases not matched to a gene: 8. Germline CDR1 and CDR2: MNHNS and SASEGT. This CDR3 is 15 amino acids long. The CDR3 spells CASSDGQALGETQYF. CDR3 nucleotide sequence: TGTGCCAGCAGTGACGGACAGGCCCTTGGAGAGACCCAGTACTTC.

This sequence joins TRBV29-1 and TRBJ2-5; D is uncertain. V lost 6 bases to trimming and J lost 2 bases, with 13 bases between them. CDR1 and CDR2 from the germline V gene are SQVTM and ANQGSEA. CDR3 length: 13 residues. The DNA for the CDR3 is TGCAGCGTATACCAGGTCTCTCAAGAGACCCAGTACTTC. Translation gives CSVYQVSQETQYF. Complete variable domain (other parts from reference TRBV29-1 and TRBJ2-5): SAVISQKPSRDICQRGTSLTIQCQVDSQVTMMFWYRQQPGQSLTLIATANQGSEATYESGFVIDKFPISRPNLTFSTLTVSNMSPEDSSIYLCSVYQVSQETQYFGPGTRLLVL.

J is TRBJ1-1 and V is TRBV19, with D possibly matching TRBD1 (5 bases). This CDR3 contains 15 residues. Germline V gene data show CDR1 as LNHDA and CDR2 as SQIVND (reference sequence). Trimming cost V 1 base and J 3 bases, with 12 bases left between them. The CDR3: CASSIAYGRDTEAFF. The DNA of the CDR3 is TGTGCCAGTAGTATAGCGTACGGCAGGGACACTGAAGCTTTCTTT. Combining the CDR3 with reference TRBV19 and TRBJ1-1 gives the whole variable domain DGGITQSPKYLFRKEGQNVTLSCEQNLNHDAMYWYRQDPGQGLRLIYYSQIVNDFQKGDIAEGYSVSREKKESFPLTVTSAQKNPTAFYLCASSIAYGRDTEAFFGQGTRLTVV.

In this sample, this clone turned up once. This chain joins TRBV5-6 and TRBJ2-1; D tentatively reads TRBD1 or TRBD2 (5 bases each). This CDR3 region has 12 residues. Trimming stripped 6 bases from V and 8 bases from J, with 12 bases between. Looked up from germline, CDR1 is SGHDT and CDR2 is YYEEEE. CDR3: CASTEGSYEQFF. The CDR3 bases are TGTGCCAGCACCGAGGGGAGTTATGAGCAGTTCTTC.

This chain joins TRBV4-1 and TRBJ2-1; D is ambiguous. This CDR3 contains 12 residues. V was trimmed by 0 bases and J by 13 bases, leaving 10 bases between them. Germline values: CDR1 MGHRA, CDR2 YSYEKL. The CDR3 loop is CASSQDRATQFF. CDR3 nucleotide sequence: TGCGCCAGCAGCCAAGATCGGGCTACTCAGTTCTTC.

Comment on this clone: Other DNA sequences in the sample encode the same CDR3. The gene calls are TRBV27 and TRBJ1-2; 9 bases fit TRBD1. The germline V gene has CDR1 MNHEY and CDR2 SMNVEV (reference sequence). V lost 3 bases, J lost 4 bases, and 0 bases stayed unmatched. This CDR3 comprises 13 residues. CDR3 protein: CASSLTGGYGYTF. As DNA, the CDR3 is TGTGCCAGCAGTTTGACAGGGGGCTATGGCTACACCTTC.

The chain recombines TRBV12-5 with TRBJ2-7; the D gene is possibly TRBD1 (6 bases). Germline V gives CDR1 LGHNT, CDR2 FRNRAP. The length of the CDR3 is 16 residues. V dropped 6 bases and J dropped 3 bases, with 21 bases sitting between them. The CDR3 DNA reads TGTGCTAGTGGCCCCGCCGTTAGGGACAACCTCTACGAGCAGTACTTC. Protein product: CASGPAVRDNLYEQYF.

This clone has a single count. The gene calls are TRBV7-9 and TRBJ1-4, with unresolved D. The CDR3 has 15 residues. V dropped 4 bases and J dropped 8 bases, with 17 bases sitting between them. Germline V gene sequence: CDR1 SEHNR, CDR2 FQNEAQ (reference sequence). CDR3 residues: CASSSRTPFEEKLFF. The CDR3 DNA is TGTGCCAGCAGCTCCCGGACGCCCTTCGAGGAAAAACTGTTTTTT. Supplemented by reference TRBV7-9 and TRBJ1-4, the full variable domain reads DTGVSQNPRHKITKRGQNVTFRCDPISEHNRLYWYRQTLGQGPEFLTYFQNEAQLEKSRLLSDRFSAERPKGSFSTLEIQRTEQGDSAMYLCASSSRTPFEEKLFFGSGTQLSVL.

The V gene is TRBV6-5, the J gene TRBJ2-7; 7 bases line up with TRBD2. There are 14 residues in the CDR3. V was pared by 3 bases and J by 3 bases, with 5 bases of the junction left unmatched. Looked up from germline, CDR1 is MNHEY and CDR2 is SVGAGI. The CDR3 reads CASSYAASGYEQYF. The DNA for the CDR3 is TGTGCCAGCAGTTATGCCGCTAGCGGCTACGAGCAGTACTTC.

The rearrangement joins TRBV10-3 to TRBJ1-2; 8 bases fit TRBD1. The CDR3 has 18 residues. The junction had 16 bases not matched to a gene; V was cut back by 4 bases and J by 3 bases. Germline V CDR1 and CDR2: ENHRY, SYGVKD. The CDR3, as DNA: TGTGCCATCAGTGGTTATTTTGATGGGGACAGGAAACACTATGGCTACACCTTC. Translation: CAISGYFDGDRKHYGYTF.

This chain uses TRBV7-8 with TRBJ2-7; TRBD2 matches at 15 bases. V shed 5 bases and J 6 bases; nucleotides not matched to a gene: 8. This CDR3 spans 16 amino acids. The germline CDR1 and CDR2 sequences are SGHVS and FQNEAQ. Here the CDR3 reads CASSVGLAGGPSEQYF. The CDR3 DNA follows: TGTGCCAGCAGCGTAGGACTAGCGGGAGGGCCTTCCGAGCAGTACTTC.

The V gene is TRBV27, the J gene TRBJ2-3; no firm D call. The length of the CDR3 is 10 residues. The germline V gene encodes CDR1 MNHEY and CDR2 SMNVEV (reference sequence). Trimming removed 7 bases from V and 4 bases from J, with 3 bases in between. The CDR3 spells CASNADTQYF. CDR3 nucleotides: TGTGCCAGCAACGCAGATACGCAGTATTTT.

The rearrangement uses TRBV6-1 and TRBJ1-1; D is uncertain. V was shortened by 3 bases and J by 11 bases, with 7 bases between the two germline ends. CDR3 length equals 10 residues. Germline V gene data show CDR1 as MNHNS and CDR2 as SASEGT. The CDR3 loop is CASSDPGAFF. Here the CDR3 DNA reads TGTGCCAGCAGTGACCCTGGGGCTTTCTTT.

The V call is TRBV4-3, the J call TRBJ2-1; the match to TRBD2 covers 10 bases. The CDR3 has 16 amino acids. Germline V gene lookup returns CDR1 LGHNA and CDR2 YSLEER. Unmatched junction bases numbered 4, after V lost 0 bases and J lost 5 bases. The CDR3 loop is CASSQDPSGRHNEQFF. The CDR3 nucleotides read TGCGCCAGCAGCCAAGATCCTAGCGGGAGACACAATGAGCAGTTCTTC.